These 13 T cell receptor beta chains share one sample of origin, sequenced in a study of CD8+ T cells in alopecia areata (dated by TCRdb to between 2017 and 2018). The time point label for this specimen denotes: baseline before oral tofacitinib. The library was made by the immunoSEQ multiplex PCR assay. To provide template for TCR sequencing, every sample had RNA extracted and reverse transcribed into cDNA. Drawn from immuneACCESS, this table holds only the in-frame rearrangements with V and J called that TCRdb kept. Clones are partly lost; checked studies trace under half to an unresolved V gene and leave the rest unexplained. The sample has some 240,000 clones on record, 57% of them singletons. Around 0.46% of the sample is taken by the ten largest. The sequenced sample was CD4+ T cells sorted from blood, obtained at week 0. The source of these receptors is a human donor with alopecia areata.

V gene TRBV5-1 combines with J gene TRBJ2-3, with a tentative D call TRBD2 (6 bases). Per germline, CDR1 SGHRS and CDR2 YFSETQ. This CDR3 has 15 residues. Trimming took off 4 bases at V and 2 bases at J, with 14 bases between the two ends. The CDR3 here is CASSPPAGYTDTQYF. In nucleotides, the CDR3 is TGCGCCAGCAGCCCCCCGGCGGGATACACAGATACGCAGTATTTT.

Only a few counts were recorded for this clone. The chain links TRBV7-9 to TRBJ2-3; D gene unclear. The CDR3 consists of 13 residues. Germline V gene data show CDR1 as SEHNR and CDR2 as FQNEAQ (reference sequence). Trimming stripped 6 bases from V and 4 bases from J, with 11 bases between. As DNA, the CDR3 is TGTGCCAGCAGTCCCCCTAGAGCAGATACGCAGTATTTT. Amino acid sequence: CASSPPRADTQYF.

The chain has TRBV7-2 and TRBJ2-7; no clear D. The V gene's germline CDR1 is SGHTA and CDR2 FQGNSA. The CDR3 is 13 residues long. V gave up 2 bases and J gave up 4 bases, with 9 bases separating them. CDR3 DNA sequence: TGTGCCAGCAGCTTACCAGAGATGTACGAGCAGTACTTC. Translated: CASSLPEMYEQYF.

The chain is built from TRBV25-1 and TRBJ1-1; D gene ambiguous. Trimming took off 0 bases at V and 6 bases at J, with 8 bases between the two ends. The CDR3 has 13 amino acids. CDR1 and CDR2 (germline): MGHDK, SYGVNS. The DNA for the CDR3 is TGTGCCAGCAGTGAATATTTCCGCGCTGAAGCTTTCTTT. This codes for CASSEYFRAEAFF.

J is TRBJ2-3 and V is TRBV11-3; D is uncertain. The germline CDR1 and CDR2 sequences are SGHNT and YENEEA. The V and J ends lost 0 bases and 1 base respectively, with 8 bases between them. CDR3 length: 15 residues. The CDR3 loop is CASSLDRGRTDTQYF. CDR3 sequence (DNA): TGTGCCAGCAGCTTAGATCGTGGTCGCACAGATACGCAGTATTTT.

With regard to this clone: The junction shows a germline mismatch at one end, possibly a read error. The CDR3 sequence: CASTQTGTGGNQPQHF. CDR3 DNA sequence: TGCGCCAGCACCCAAACCGGGACAGGGGGCAATCAGCCCCAGCATTTT. This chain connects TRBV4-1 to TRBJ1-5, with 10 bases matching TRBD1. Germline-derived CDR1 and CDR2 are MGHRA and YSYEKL. The CDR3 runs to 16 residues.

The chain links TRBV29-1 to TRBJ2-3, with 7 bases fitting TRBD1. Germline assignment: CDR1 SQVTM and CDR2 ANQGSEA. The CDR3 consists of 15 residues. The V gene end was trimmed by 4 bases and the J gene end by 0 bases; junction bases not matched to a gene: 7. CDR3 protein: CSVATGAHSTDTQYF. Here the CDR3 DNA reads TGCAGCGTTGCCACAGGGGCCCATAGCACAGATACGCAGTATTTT.

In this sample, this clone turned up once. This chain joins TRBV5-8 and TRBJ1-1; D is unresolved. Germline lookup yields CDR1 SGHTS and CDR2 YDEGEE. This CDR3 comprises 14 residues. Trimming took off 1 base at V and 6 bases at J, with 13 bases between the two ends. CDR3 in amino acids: CASSLFAGSPEAFF. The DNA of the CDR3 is TGTGCCAGCAGCTTGTTCGCGGGGTCCCCTGAAGCTTTCTTT.

The CDR3 protein is CSVQSGTVYTEAFF. The CDR3 DNA follows: TGCAGCGTTCAATCGGGGACAGTATACACTGAAGCTTTCTTT. The chain combines TRBV29-1 with TRBJ1-1; 7 bases are a match to TRBD1. Germline V lookup: CDR1 SQVTM, CDR2 ANQGSEA. The ends lost 5 bases at V and 3 bases at J; junction bases unmatched: 9. This CDR3 has 14 amino acids.

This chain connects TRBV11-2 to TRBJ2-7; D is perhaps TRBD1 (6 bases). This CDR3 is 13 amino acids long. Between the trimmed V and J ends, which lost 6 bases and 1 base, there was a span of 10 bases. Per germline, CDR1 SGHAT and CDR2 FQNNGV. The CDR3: CASRRTASYEQYF. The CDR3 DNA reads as TGTGCCAGCAGACGGACAGCATCCTACGAGCAGTACTTC.

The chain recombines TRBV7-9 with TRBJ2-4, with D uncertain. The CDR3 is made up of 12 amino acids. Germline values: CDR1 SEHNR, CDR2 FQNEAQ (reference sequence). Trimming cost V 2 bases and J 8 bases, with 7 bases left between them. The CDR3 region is CASSLRNHIQYF. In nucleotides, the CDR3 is TGTGCCAGCAGCTTAAGGAATCACATTCAGTACTTC.

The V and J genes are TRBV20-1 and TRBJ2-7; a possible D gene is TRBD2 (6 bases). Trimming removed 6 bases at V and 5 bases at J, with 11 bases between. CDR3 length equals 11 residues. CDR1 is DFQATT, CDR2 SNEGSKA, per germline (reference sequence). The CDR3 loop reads CSAGGGHEQYF. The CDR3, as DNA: TGCAGTGCCGGAGGAGGGCACGAGCAGTACTTC.

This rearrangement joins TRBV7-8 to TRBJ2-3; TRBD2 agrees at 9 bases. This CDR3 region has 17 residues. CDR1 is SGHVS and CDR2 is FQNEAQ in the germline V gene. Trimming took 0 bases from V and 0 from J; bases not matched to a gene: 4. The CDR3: CASSLARLAGSTDTQYF. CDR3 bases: TGTGCCAGCAGCTTAGCACGGCTAGCGGGAAGCACAGATACGCAGTATTTT.